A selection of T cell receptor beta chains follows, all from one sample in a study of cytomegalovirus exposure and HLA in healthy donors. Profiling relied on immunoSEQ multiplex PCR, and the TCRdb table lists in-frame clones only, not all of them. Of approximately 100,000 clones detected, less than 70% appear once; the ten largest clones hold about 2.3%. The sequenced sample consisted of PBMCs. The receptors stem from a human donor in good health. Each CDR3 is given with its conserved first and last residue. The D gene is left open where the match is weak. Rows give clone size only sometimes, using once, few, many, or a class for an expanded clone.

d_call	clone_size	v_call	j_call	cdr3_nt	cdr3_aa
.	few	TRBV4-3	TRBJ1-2	TGCGCCAGCAGCCAAGATATAGGGGGAAACTATGGCTACACCTTC	CASSQDIGGNYGYTF
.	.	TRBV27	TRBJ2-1	TGTGCCAGCAGTTTGACCCCGGGCAATGAGCAGTTCTTC	CASSLTPGNEQFF
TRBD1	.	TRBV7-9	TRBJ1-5	TGTGCCAGCAGCATAAATAGAGGGGGCGGTAATCAGCCCCAGCATTTT	CASSINRGGGNQPQHF
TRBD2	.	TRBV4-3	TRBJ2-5	TGCGCCAGCAGCCGGGGAAGCGGGGGGGCCGGGGAGACCCAGTACTTC	CASSRGSGGAGETQYF
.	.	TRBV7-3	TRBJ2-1	TGTGCCAGCAGCGCGTTAACCACGGGTGAGCAGTTCTTC	CASSALTTGEQFF
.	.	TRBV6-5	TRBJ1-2	TGTGCCAGCAGTTTAGGGGAAACTAACTATGGCTACACCTTC	CASSLGETNYGYTF
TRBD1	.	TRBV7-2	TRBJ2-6	TGTGCCAGCAGCGGGACAGGGGGCAACTCTGGGGCCAACGTCCTGACTTTC	CASSGTGGNSGANVLTF
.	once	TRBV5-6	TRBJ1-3	TGTGCCAGCAGCCTAGCGGGGGGAATAATTGGAAACACCATATATTTT	CASSLAGGIIGNTIYF
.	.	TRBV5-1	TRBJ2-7	TGCGCCAGCAGCTCCCGACCCCCCGTACAGGACTACCTCTACGAGCAGTACTTC	CASSSRPPVQDYLYEQYF
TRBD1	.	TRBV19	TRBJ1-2	TGTGCCAGTAGTAAGGGACAGTTCTATGGCTACACCTTC	CASSKGQFYGYTF
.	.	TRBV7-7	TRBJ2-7	TGTGCCAGCAGCTTAGAGCCGGGTTACGAGCAGTACTTC	CASSLEPGYEQYF
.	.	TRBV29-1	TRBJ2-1	TGCAGCGTTGTCCAGGGGGGTTACAATGAGCAGTTCTTC	CSVVQGGYNEQFF
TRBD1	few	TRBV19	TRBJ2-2	TGTGCCAGTAGTATCCGGGACAGGGTGTCCGGGGAGCTGTTTTTT	CASSIRDRVSGELFF
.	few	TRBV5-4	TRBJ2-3	TGTGCCAGCAGCCTGCCCGGGGGAACAGATACGCAGTATTTT	CASSLPGGTDTQYF
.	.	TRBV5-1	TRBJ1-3	TGCGCCAGCAGCTTCCGGGGCCGGGGGTCTGGAAACACCATATATTTT	CASSFRGRGSGNTIYF
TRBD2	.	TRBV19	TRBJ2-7	TGTGCCAGTACTGGACTAGCGGTGATCTACGAGCAGTACTTC	CASTGLAVIYEQYF
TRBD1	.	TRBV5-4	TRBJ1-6	TGTGCCAGCAGCGTTCGCGGACAGGGCAATTCACCCCTCCACTTT	CASSVRGQGNSPLHF
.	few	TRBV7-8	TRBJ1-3	TGTGCCAGCAGCGATAACGTACAGGGATCTGGAAACACCATATATTTT	CASSDNVQGSGNTIYF
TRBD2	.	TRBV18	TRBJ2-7	TGTGCCAGCTCACAATTTGGGTCGGGGGGGACCTACGAGCAGTACTTC	CASSQFGSGGTYEQYF
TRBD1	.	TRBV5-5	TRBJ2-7	TGTGCCAGCAGCTTTCGACAGGGGGCAGCAATCTACTACGAGCAGTACTTC	CASSFRQGAAIYYEQYF
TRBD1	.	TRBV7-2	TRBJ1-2	TGTGCCAGCAGCTTACGACAGGGAGGCGGCTACACCTTC	CASSLRQGGGYTF
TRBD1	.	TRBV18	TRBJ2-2	TGTGCCAGCTCACCATTTACAGGGGGGAACACCGGGGAGCTGTTTTTT	CASSPFTGGNTGELFF
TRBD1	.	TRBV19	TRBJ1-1	TGTGCCAGTAGCGGACAGGGGTACACTGAAGCTTTCTTT	CASSGQGYTEAFF
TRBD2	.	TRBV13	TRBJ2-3	TGTGCCAGCAGCTTTATCGGAGCGGGGGGGCGGGGAGATACGCAGTATTTT	CASSFIGAGGRGDTQYF
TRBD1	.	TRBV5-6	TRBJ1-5	TGTGCCAGCAGCTTTGGGGGACAGAGTTATAGCAATCAGCCCCAGCATTTT	CASSFGGQSYSNQPQHF
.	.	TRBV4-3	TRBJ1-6	TGCGCCAGCAGCCCCGAACGGACAAGAAGATCCCTCCACTTT	CASSPERTRRSLHF
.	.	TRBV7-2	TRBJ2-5	TGTGCCAGCAGCCTCCAACGCCCCGGGACCCAGTACTTC	CASSLQRPGTQYF
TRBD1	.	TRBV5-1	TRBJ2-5	TGCGCCAGCAGCTCGAGACAGGGAACGCAAGAGACCCAGTACTTC	CASSSRQGTQETQYF
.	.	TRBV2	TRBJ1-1	TGTGCCAGCAGTGAATTGGTGGGGGCTCAAGCTTTCTTT	CASSELVGAQAFF
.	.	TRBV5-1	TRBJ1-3	TGCGCCAGCAGCTTGGAACTGATCTCTGGAAACACCATATATTTT	CASSLELISGNTIYF
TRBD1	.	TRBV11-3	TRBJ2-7	TGTGCCAGCAGCTTAGGACAGGGCTTCGAGCAGTACTTC	CASSLGQGFEQYF
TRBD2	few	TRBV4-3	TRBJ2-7	TGCGCCAGCAGCCTTAGCGGGGGCGAATACGAGCAGTACTTC	CASSLSGGEYEQYF
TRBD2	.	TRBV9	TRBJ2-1	TGTGCCAGCAGCGTAACTAGCGGCACCAATGAGCAGTTCTTC	CASSVTSGTNEQFF
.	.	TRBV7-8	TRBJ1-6	TGTGCCAGCAGGGTTCTTGAGGGCGGAGGTTCACCCCTCCACTTT	CASRVLEGGGSPLHF
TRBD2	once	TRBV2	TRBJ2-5	TGTGCCAGTACTAGCGGGGGCGGGGAGACCCAGTACTTC	CASTSGGGETQYF
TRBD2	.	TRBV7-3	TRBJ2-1	TGTGCCAGCAGCTTAGGCCCCCCCGGGGGGGCGTTTAATGAGCAGTTCTTC	CASSLGPPGGAFNEQFF
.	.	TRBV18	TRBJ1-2	TGTGCCAGCTCTCCAGACAGTAACTATGGCTACACCTTC	CASSPDSNYGYTF
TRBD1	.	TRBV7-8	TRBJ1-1	TGTGCCAGCAGCTTAGTTGGGACAGCAATGAACACTGAAGCTTTCTTT	CASSLVGTAMNTEAFF
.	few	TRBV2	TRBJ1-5	TGTGCCACCACAGAGGAGGGCGACCCCCAGCATTTT	CATTEEGDPQHF
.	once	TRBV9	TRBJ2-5	TGTGCCAGCAGCGTAGCTAGCAACCAAGAGACCCAGTACTTC	CASSVASNQETQYF
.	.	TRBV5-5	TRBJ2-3	TGTGCCAGCAGCTTGGTTTGGCAGGGGACAGATACGCAGTATTTT	CASSLVWQGTDTQYF
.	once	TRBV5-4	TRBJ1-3	TGTGCCAGCACCCCATCAGGGGCGCCTGCGGGAAACACCATATATTTT	CASTPSGAPAGNTIYF
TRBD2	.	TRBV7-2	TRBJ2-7	TGTGCCAGCTATCCTTCCCTGACTAGCGCGGTGAGCTCCTACGAGCAGTACTTC	CASYPSLTSAVSSYEQYF
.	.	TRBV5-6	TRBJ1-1	TGTGCCAGCAGCTTAGTCGCGACAGCGAACACTGAAGCTTTCTTT	CASSLVATANTEAFF